These 9 T cell receptor beta chains came from one sample sequenced in a study of cytomegalovirus exposure and HLA in healthy donors. The PCR contained 60 Vbeta and 13 Jbeta primers. The data were produced by immunoSEQ multiplex PCR, yet TCRdb's version contains in-frame clones alone and is incomplete. The sample carries 150,000 to 200,000 clones, roughly 80% recorded once. The source material was PBMCs. The receptors here all came from a human donor in good health.

This rearrangement joins TRBV6-6 to TRBJ1-1, with D uncertain. Germline CDR1 MNHNY, CDR2 SVGAGI (reference sequence). V shed 0 bases and J shed 5 bases, with 13 bases lying between them. The CDR3 totals 15 residues. CDR3 bases: TGTGCCAGCAGTTACTCGAGTGGAGGGCTGACTGAAGCTTTCTTT. As protein: CASSYSSGGLTEAFF.

The chain links TRBV5-5 to TRBJ1-3, with 7 bases lining up with TRBD1. The length of the CDR3 is 16 residues. Germline trimming cut 0 bases from V and 2 bases from J; bases unmatched to any gene: 5. The germline V gene has CDR1 SGHKS and CDR2 YYEKEE (reference sequence). The CDR3 sequence is CASSLGTTGAGNTIYF. In nucleotides, the CDR3 is TGTGCCAGCAGCTTGGGGACCACAGGGGCTGGAAACACCATATATTTT.

V is TRBV5-1 and J is TRBJ2-3; 12 nucleotides align to TRBD2. This CDR3 contains 17 residues. CDR1 is SGHRS and CDR2 is YFSETQ in the germline V gene. J lost 2 bases, V lost 0 bases, and 4 bases had no gene match. CDR3 sequence (DNA): TGCGCCAGCAGCTTGGCACTAGCGGGGGGATCCACAGATACGCAGTATTTT. Its protein product is CASSLALAGGSTDTQYF.

This sequence joins TRBV7-2 and TRBJ2-7; 7 nucleotides match TRBD1. Germline V gives CDR1 SGHTA, CDR2 FQGNSA. The CDR3 has 15 amino acids. With V trimmed by 5 bases and J by 3 bases, 10 bases remained unmatched. CDR3 bases: TGTGCCAGCAGCGCGGCGCGACAGGGAGTCTACGAGCAGTACTTC. Protein sequence: CASSAARQGVYEQYF.

This clone was picked up a small number of times. In the same sample, other DNA sequences code for this CDR3. This chain connects TRBV5-1 to TRBJ2-1; D may be TRBD1 (5 bases). The CDR3 sequence is 13 residues long. The ends were cut back, 2 bases at V and 3 bases at J, with 6 bases in the middle. Looked up from germline, CDR1 is SGHRS and CDR2 is YFSETQ. CDR3 loop: CASSFRGYNEQFF. CDR3 nucleotide sequence: TGCGCCAGCAGCTTTAGGGGCTACAATGAGCAGTTCTTC.

The chain joins TRBV7-9 to TRBJ1-5; perhaps TRBD1 as D (5 bases). The V and J ends lost 5 bases and 2 bases respectively, with 16 bases between them. The germline gives CDR1 SEHNR, CDR2 FQNEAQ (reference sequence). This CDR3 contains 16 residues. The CDR3: CASSRSGLQGNQPQHF. DNA of the CDR3: TGTGCCAGCAGCCGCTCAGGGTTACAGGGCAATCAGCCCCAGCATTTT.

This chain connects TRBV4-3 to TRBJ2-7; TRBD1 agrees at 7 bases. V gave up 3 bases and J gave up 4 bases; unmatched junction bases: 0. Germline CDR1 and CDR2: LGHNA and YSLEER. The CDR3 contains 12 residues. CDR3 protein: CASSHRGYEQYF. Written as DNA, the CDR3 is TGCGCCAGCAGCCACAGGGGGTACGAGCAGTACTTC.

The chain uses TRBV9 and TRBJ2-7; 9 nucleotides agree with TRBD2. The junction had 6 bases not matched to a gene; V was cut back by 5 bases and J by 0 bases. Looked up from germline, CDR1 is SGDLS and CDR2 is YYNGEE. CDR3 length: 15 amino acids. The DNA of the CDR3 is TGTGCCAGCAGTAAAAGTAGCGGGGGCTCCTACGAGCAGTACTTC. Its protein product is CASSKSSGGSYEQYF.

The rearrangement joins TRBV28 to TRBJ1-1; possible D gene TRBD1, 5 bases. This CDR3 has 15 amino acids. Germline CDR1 MDHEN, CDR2 SYDVKM. Trimming pared 5 bases from V and 1 base from J, leaving 14 bases between. Here the CDR3 DNA reads TGTGCCAGCAGTCCAAATTCAAGGGGGAACACTGAAGCTTTCTTT. Translating gives CASSPNSRGNTEAFF. Full variable domain (rest looked up from reference TRBV28 and TRBJ1-1): DVKVTQSSRYLVKRTGEKVFLECVQDMDHENMFWYRQDPGLGLRLIYFSYDVKMKEKGDIPEGYSVSREKKERFSLILESASTNQTSMYLCASSPNSRGNTEAFFGQGTRLTVV.